The 10 T cell receptor beta chains below come from one sample, sequenced in a study of low-dose radiotherapy and immunotherapy resistance in tumors. Time point described: before trial treatment. Gene-specific TRAV and TRBV primers were used for first-strand cDNA, covering alpha and beta chains. A constant-region primer paired with the V-primer adapter amplified TCRs over approximately 18 PCR cycles. TCRdb analysed the reads with MiXCR anew, one entry per CDR3 protein. The table lists around 79,000 distinct CDR3 sequences, about 19% of them singletons, with 5% to 6.5% in the top ten. The material sequenced was PBMCs, taken before treatment. The receptors stem from a male donor with prostate cancer.

This clonotype was recorded at least ten times. CDR3 loop: CSALDRGGTGELFF. In DNA, the CDR3 is TGCAGTGCACTGGACAGGGGGGGGACCGGGGAGCTGTTTTTT. V usage is TRBV20-1 and J usage is TRBJ2-2; 10 nucleotides agree with TRBD1. The V gene's germline CDR1 is DFQATT and CDR2 SNEGSKA (reference sequence). Losses at the gene ends were 6 bases for V and 5 bases for J; bases not matched to a gene: 6. The CDR3 length is 14 residues.

About this clonotype: This likely came from a read error, as a far larger clone is one base away. The gene calls are TRBV5-1 and TRBJ2-7; 11 nucleotides line up with TRBD2. This CDR3 contains 18 residues. Germline CDR1 reads SGHRS; CDR2 reads YFSETQ. CDR3 sequence (DNA): TGCGCCAGCAGGTTGGGGACTAGCGGAACTCCTACTTACAATGAGCAGTACTTC. It encodes CASRLGTSGTPTYNEQYF.

This clonotype was counted at least ten times. This chain connects TRBV2 to TRBJ2-2; D unresolved. The CDR3 totals 14 residues. Trimming took off 4 bases at V and 4 bases at J, with 10 bases between the two ends. Germline assignment: CDR1 SNHLY and CDR2 FYNNEI. The CDR3 DNA follows: TGTGCCAGCAGTGTTAGTCAGTCCACCGGGGAGCTGTTTTTT. This gives the protein CASSVSQSTGELFF.

This clonotype appeared many times. The V call is TRBV28, the J call TRBJ2-2; 9 nucleotides agree with TRBD2. Germline assignment: CDR1 MDHEN and CDR2 SYDVKM. This CDR3 is built from 19 residues. V trimming: 2 bases; J trimming: 7 bases; junction bases outside the gene matches: 17. CDR3 in amino acids: CASSLPPGGRVRSDGELFF. DNA of the CDR3: TGTGCCAGCAGTTTACCCCCTGGCGGGAGGGTTAGGTCGGACGGGGAGCTGTTTTTT.

This clonotype was observed at least ten times. The V and J genes are TRBV20-1 and TRBJ1-3; D is possibly TRBD1 (5 bases). Trimming removed 1 base at V and 6 bases at J, with 10 bases between. Germline CDR1 DFQATT, CDR2 SNEGSKA (reference sequence). This CDR3 is 13 amino acids long. The CDR3 loop reads CSARVLQENTIYF. For the CDR3, the DNA is TGCAGTGCTAGAGTCCTACAGGAAAACACCATATATTTT.

This clonotype was counted ten times or more. This chain links TRBV3-1 with TRBJ2-3, with D tentatively TRBD2 (7 bases). There are 15 residues in the CDR3. The V gene's germline CDR1 is LGHDT and CDR2 YNNKEL (reference sequence). Trimming took off 7 bases at V and 1 base at J, with 15 bases between the two ends. The CDR3: CASNEGGLGTDTQYF. The CDR3 coding sequence is TGTGCCAGCAACGAGGGGGGGCTGGGCACAGATACGCAGTATTTT.

This clonotype showed up many times. The gene calls are TRBV20-1 and TRBJ2-7; D is unclear. This CDR3 region has 11 residues. Germline V gene data show CDR1 as DFQATT and CDR2 as SNEGSKA (reference sequence). The V and J ends lost 2 bases and 2 bases respectively, with 4 bases between them. The CDR3 region is CSARTAYEQYF. The DNA for the CDR3 is TGCAGTGCTAGAACAGCCTACGAGCAGTACTTC.

This clonotype showed up many times. CDR3 residues: CASSLSGQTMEQYF. CDR3 nucleotides: TGTGCCAGCAGTTTATCAGGACAGACCATGGAGCAGTACTTC. This rearrangement joins TRBV27 to TRBJ2-7, with D maybe TRBD1 (6 bases). The CDR3 runs to 14 residues. Germline V CDR1 and CDR2: MNHEY, SMNVEV (reference sequence). The V gene lost 0 bases and the J gene lost 7 bases, with 13 bases spanning the gap.

This clonotype was picked up many times. The chain has TRBV19 and TRBJ2-4, with D unresolved. The CDR3 length is 15 residues. The V end lost 3 bases, the J end lost 1 base, and 10 bases lay between the germline ends. Per germline, CDR1 LNHDA and CDR2 SQIVND (reference sequence). The CDR3 here is CASSIEGSAKNIQYF. The CDR3 DNA is TGTGCCAGTAGTATCGAAGGGTCGGCCAAAAACATTCAGTACTTC.

This clonotype has just one count. This likely reflects a read error, since a far larger clone is one base away. The genes are TRBV4-3 and TRBJ2-7; D ambiguous. CDR3 size: 18 residues. The germline V gene has CDR1 LGHNA and CDR2 YSLEER. The V end lost 0 bases, the J end lost 7 bases, and 25 bases lay between the germline ends. CDR3 sequence (DNA): TGCGCCAGCAGCCAAGAAGGTGCCGGTCGGATCTCCTACAATGAGCAGTACTTC. Amino acids: CASSQEGAGRISYNEQYF.